This record concerns one T cell receptor (beta chain) sequence. Its antigen is unknown. CDR3 length: 15 residues. Germline V gene data show CDR1 as LNHDA and CDR2 as SQIVND (reference sequence). V was clipped by 3 bases and J by 4 bases; unmatched bases: 4. This sample was taken from a study of OX40 agonist ivuxolimab in advanced cancers. Across the study: Hepatocellular carcinoma, melanoma, renal cell or head and neck cancer was diagnosed in the dose-escalation patients. Participants, 70% to 90% male, averaged about 59 years of age, ranging from about 20 to 79.

Assay: immunoSEQ multiplex PCR; the TCRdb copy retains only in-frame clones and omits some. The table shows about 70,000 clones, with approximately 81% occurring only once. The study, taken as a whole, reports: Expanded peripheral T-cell antigen specificity went undetermined.

Sample: CD4+ or CD8+ T cells sorted from blood, taken in a trial of the OX40 agonist ivuxolimab. The TCR sequence derives from an adult with an advanced solid tumor such as melanoma, head and neck, liver or kidney cancer. The chain uses TRBV19 and TRBJ2-3; 10 positions match TRBD2. CDR3 bases: TGTGCCAGTAGTATTCCTAGCGGGGGCGCAGATACGCAGTATTTT. It translates to CASSIPSGGADTQYF.